The 25 T cell receptor beta chains below were found in one sample sequenced in a study of blood T cell repertoires in COVID-19. Clones were sequenced by immunoSEQ multiplex PCR, and TCRdb holds only the in-frame ones, with some missing. The sample holds hundreds of thousands of clones; over 75% are singletons and the top ten take under 1.3%. The specimen was PBMCs or T cells enriched from blood (not recorded which). The receptors come from a woman under 40 who had recovered from COVID-19.

The chain couples TRBV7-9 to TRBJ1-1; 7 nucleotides match TRBD1. Germline loops: CDR1 SEHNR, CDR2 FQNEAQ (reference sequence). The CDR3 spans 15 residues. V dropped 5 bases and J dropped 4; count of bases not matched to a gene: 10. The CDR3 region is CASSRPDRLITEAFF. Written as DNA, the CDR3 is TGTGCCAGCAGCCGACCGGACAGGTTGATCACTGAAGCTTTCTTT.

The genes are TRBV6-2 or TRBV6-3 and TRBJ2-5; D is unclear. The ends were cut back, 4 bases at V and 5 bases at J, with 5 bases in the middle. CDR1 and CDR2 (germline): MNHEY, SVGEGT. CDR3 length equals 11 residues. Here the CDR3 reads CASSFAETQYF. In DNA, the CDR3 is TGTGCCAGCAGTTTCGCGGAGACCCAGTACTTC.

The rearrangement links TRBV28 to TRBJ1-1, with D uncertain. The CDR3 consists of 14 residues. Trimming shortened V by 3 bases and J by 1 base, and 9 bases separated the two germline ends. Germline lookup yields CDR1 MDHEN and CDR2 SYDVKM. CDR3 protein: CASSFSAQNTEAFF. DNA for the CDR3: TGTGCCAGCAGTTTTTCCGCACAGAACACTGAAGCTTTCTTT.

This clone has only one observation. Here the CDR3 reads CSVTGSSYEQYF. CDR3 nucleotides: TGCAGCGTGACAGGAAGCTCCTACGAGCAGTACTTC. This chain links TRBV29-1 with TRBJ2-7; the D gene is possibly TRBD1 (6 bases). There are 12 residues in the CDR3. V lost 6 bases and J lost 0, with 9 bases in between. Germline CDR1 reads SQVTM; CDR2 reads ANQGSEA.

A single count supports this clone. CDR3 sequence reads: CASSIAGGHRDTQYF. CDR3 DNA sequence: TGTGCCAGCAGCATAGCGGGGGGGCATAGAGATACGCAGTATTTT. The chain joins TRBV2 to TRBJ2-3; 11 positions match TRBD2. V lost 6 bases to trimming and J lost 5 bases; unmatched junction nucleotides: 7. Looked up from germline, CDR1 is SNHLY and CDR2 is FYNNEI. The CDR3 contains 15 residues.

This chain connects TRBV18 to TRBJ1-1, with 7 nucleotides matching TRBD1. After removal of 3 bases from V and 4 bases from J, the junction contained 14 bases not matched to a gene. The V gene's germline CDR1 is KGHSH and CDR2 LQKENI. The CDR3 sequence is 17 residues long. The CDR3 protein is CASSPNQPDRNPTEAFF. The CDR3 region has the DNA TGTGCCAGCTCACCCAACCAACCGGACAGGAACCCCACTGAAGCTTTCTTT.

This clone has just a few counts. The V call is TRBV25-1, the J call TRBJ1-2; TRBD1 is a possible D gene (6 bases). Germline CDR1 MGHDK, CDR2 SYGVNS. Trimming removed 4 bases at V and 4 bases at J, with 10 bases between. CDR3 size: 13 residues. CDR3 sequence (DNA): TGTGCCAGCAGTGCCCTGACAGGCTATGGCTACACCTTC. Its translation: CASSALTGYGYTF.

The chain carries TRBV27 and TRBJ1-2; 7 nucleotides match TRBD1. Germline CDR1 and CDR2: MNHEY and SMNVEV (reference sequence). This CDR3 has 12 residues. After removal of 4 bases from V and 6 bases from J, the junction contained 2 bases not matched to a gene. The CDR3 region is CASSYRGDGYTF. The DNA of the CDR3 is TGTGCCAGCAGTTACAGGGGCGATGGCTACACCTTC.

The chain uses TRBV21-1 and TRBJ1-2. TRBV21-1 is deemed a pseudogene. There are 17 residues in the CDR3. CDR3 residues: CASSKALFRAGNYGYTF. The CDR3 nucleotides read TGTGCCAGCAGCAAAGCGCTTTTCAGGGCGGGAAACTATGGCTACACCTTC.

The rearrangement joins TRBV15 to TRBJ1-6; maybe TRBD1 (5 bases). Germline V CDR1 and CDR2: LNHNV, YYDKDF (reference sequence). The length of the CDR3 is 15 residues. Trimming left V 0 bases short and J 9 bases short, with 12 bases between. The DNA of the CDR3 is TGTGCCACCAGCAGAGATGGACAAAGACGTTCACCCCTCCACTTT. It is translated as CATSRDGQRRSPLHF.

This clone was observed a handful of times. The V and J genes are TRBV7-2 and TRBJ1-5, with 7 bases that match TRBD1. Germline CDR1 is SGHTA and CDR2 is FQGNSA. The CDR3 length is 14 residues. V trimming: 2 bases; J trimming: 4 bases; junction bases outside the gene matches: 2. This CDR3 is CASSLKTGNQPQHF. The CDR3 DNA follows: TGTGCCAGCAGCTTAAAGACAGGGAATCAGCCCCAGCATTTT.

V usage is TRBV10-3 and J usage is TRBJ1-3; 7 bases are a match to TRBD1. CDR1 and CDR2 from the germline V gene are ENHRY and SYGVKD. Germline trimming cut 0 bases from V and 6 bases from J; bases unmatched to any gene: 17. This CDR3 spans 19 amino acids. DNA for the CDR3: TGTGCCATCAGTGAGTCGAAGCGATCCGGGACAGTTCTAGTAAACACCATATATTTT. Translation gives CAISESKRSGTVLVNTIYF.

The V and J genes are TRBV3-1 (or the pseudogene TRBV3-2) and TRBJ2-2, with D tentatively TRBD1 (5 bases). Trimming cost V 7 bases and J 3 bases, with 18 bases left between them. The length of the CDR3 is 16 residues. From germline, CDR1 is LGHDT and CDR2 YNNKEL (reference sequence). The chain's CDR3 is CASTSSGQTHTGELFF. CDR3 nucleotide sequence: TGTGCCAGCACCTCATCAGGGCAAACCCACACCGGGGAGCTGTTTTTT.

The rearrangement joins TRBV6-9 to TRBJ2-7; TRBD1 might be the D (5 bases). The CDR3 contains 14 residues. Trimming removed 4 bases from V and 0 bases from J, with 10 bases in between. Per germline, CDR1 MNHGY and CDR2 SVAAGI. The CDR3 DNA reads TGTGCCAGCAGTTCGGACACCGGCTCCTACGAGCAGTACTTC. Its protein product is CASSSDTGSYEQYF.

The rearrangement joins TRBV19 to TRBJ2-3; tentatively, D is TRBD1 (5 bases). V was trimmed by 4 bases and J by 0 bases, leaving 8 bases between them. Germline CDR1 and CDR2: LNHDA and SQIVND (reference sequence). The CDR3 contains 14 residues. The CDR3 region is CASSRTPSTDTQYF. The CDR3 DNA sequence: TGTGCCAGTAGTAGGACACCTAGCACAGATACGCAGTATTTT. Variable domain in full (rest from reference TRBV19 and TRBJ2-3): DGGITQSPKYLFRKEGQNVTLSCEQNLNHDAMYWYRQDPGQGLRLIYYSQIVNDFQKGDIAEGYSVSREKKESFPLTVTSAQKNPTAFYLCASSRTPSTDTQYFGPGTRLTVL.

The CDR3 nucleotides are TGTGCCAGCAGCTCACTAGCGGGGGGGGAGACCCAGTACTTC. Translating it yields CASSSLAGGETQYF. The rearrangement joins TRBV7-9 to TRBJ2-5; 13 positions match TRBD2. The V segment lost 4 bases and the J segment 5 bases; nucleotides outside the gene matches: 1. Germline V gene sequence: CDR1 SEHNR, CDR2 FQNEAQ (reference sequence). The CDR3 loop spans 14 amino acids.

The rearrangement links TRBV6-6 to TRBJ1-1; the D gene is possibly TRBD1 (5 bases). The germline V gene has CDR1 MNHNY and CDR2 SVGAGI (reference sequence). The V gene lost 2 bases and the J gene lost 3 bases, with 7 bases spanning the gap. This CDR3 is 13 amino acids long. CDR3 amino acids: CASSYAGDTEAFF. DNA for the CDR3: TGTGCCAGCAGTTACGCGGGGGACACTGAAGCTTTCTTT.

The chain links TRBV5-4 to TRBJ2-2, with TRBD2 matching 7 bases. CDR1 is SGHNT and CDR2 is YYREEE in the germline V gene (reference sequence). Trimming took 4 bases from V and 0 from J; bases not matched to a gene: 6. This CDR3 spans 16 amino acids. This CDR3 is CASSPGLPANTGELFF. In nucleotides, the CDR3 is TGTGCCAGCAGCCCGGGACTACCCGCGAACACCGGGGAGCTGTTTTTT. The full variable domain, its missing parts supplied by reference TRBV5-4 and TRBJ2-2, is ETGVTQSPTHLIKTRGQQVTLRCSSQSGHNTVSWYQQALGQGPQFIFQYYREEENGRGNFPPRFSGLQFPNYSSELNVNALELDDSALYLCASSPGLPANTGELFFGEGSRLTVL.

V gene TRBV28 combines with J gene TRBJ1-1; D ambiguous. Germline V gene data show CDR1 as MDHEN and CDR2 as SYDVKM. The V gene lost 7 bases and the J gene lost 0 bases, with 15 bases spanning the gap. The CDR3 has 15 amino acids. The CDR3 loop reads CASTPGWMVNTEAFF. CDR3 in DNA: TGTGCCAGCACTCCGGGGTGGATGGTGAACACTGAAGCTTTCTTT.

Comments on this clone: Distinct nucleotide sequences in the sample also encode this CDR3. V and J are TRBV12-5 and TRBJ1-2, with TRBD1 as a possible D gene (6 bases). Germline values: CDR1 LGHNT, CDR2 FRNRAP. The length of the CDR3 is 14 residues. The V end lost 2 bases, the J end lost 8 bases, and 15 bases lay between the germline ends. For the CDR3, the DNA is TGTGCTAGTGGTTTGTCCGAGGGGGTCGGGGGCTACACCTTC. Translated: CASGLSEGVGGYTF.

The chain links TRBV19 to TRBJ1-1; D is unclear. Per germline, CDR1 LNHDA and CDR2 SQIVND (reference sequence). V was trimmed by 3 bases and J by 5 bases, leaving 13 bases between them. The CDR3 is made up of 14 amino acids. The CDR3 loop reads CASSIGRRRTEAFF. The CDR3 DNA reads TGTGCCAGTAGTATCGGACGGAGGAGGACTGAAGCTTTCTTT. The variable domain in full, completed from reference TRBV19 and TRBJ1-1, reads DGGITQSPKYLFRKEGQNVTLSCEQNLNHDAMYWYRQDPGQGLRLIYYSQIVNDFQKGDIAEGYSVSREKKESFPLTVTSAQKNPTAFYLCASSIGRRRTEAFFGQGTRLTVV.

The chain employs TRBV4-1 and TRBJ1-4, with 7 bases fitting TRBD1. The J segment lost 3 bases and the V segment lost 0 bases, leaving 1 base of the junction unmatched. CDR3 length: 15 residues. Germline V lookup: CDR1 MGHRA, CDR2 YSYEKL. CDR3 region: CASSQEGGPNEKLFF. CDR3 bases: TGCGCCAGCAGCCAAGAAGGGGGCCCTAATGAAAAACTGTTTTTT.

The J gene is TRBJ2-3, the V gene TRBV6-4; the D is unclear. The CDR3 is 14 residues long. V was clipped by 0 bases and J by 2 bases, with 6 bases between them. Germline values: CDR1 MRHNA, CDR2 SNTAGT. DNA of the CDR3: TGTGCCAGCAGTGACTCGAGCGACACAGATACGCAGTATTTT. It translates to CASSDSSDTDTQYF.

This sequence joins TRBV7-9 and TRBJ1-5; 8 bases are shared with TRBD1. The CDR3 covers 15 residues. Germline CDR1 and CDR2: SEHNR and FQNEAQ (reference sequence). Germline trimming cut 6 bases from V and 11 bases from J; bases unmatched to any gene: 15. The CDR3 is CASSSDRGEVRAQHF. The CDR3 coding sequence is TGTGCCAGCAGTTCAGACAGGGGAGAAGTCAGGGCCCAGCATTTT.

The rearrangement uses TRBV12-3 or TRBV12-4 and TRBJ2-7, with D perhaps matching TRBD2 (5 bases). V was cut by 5 bases and J by 4 bases, with 9 bases left in between. The CDR3 sequence is 12 residues long. This CDR3 reads CASSRTGYEQYF. DNA of the CDR3: TGTGCCAGCAGTAGGACTGGGTACGAGCAGTACTTC.